The entry below describes one T cell receptor (beta chain). The antigen remains unidentified. Each sorted subset replicate got 200 ng genomic DNA, about 33,000 genomes. Measured with immunoSEQ multiplex PCR; TCRdb has only the in-frame clones, and not every one. The sample has millions of clones, approximately 90% seen once; the top ten hold over 0.12%. Germline V gene sequence: CDR1 SGHDT, CDR2 YYEEEE. Trimming cost V 3 bases and J 8 bases; bases outside gene matches: 9. This CDR3 has 15 residues. The data derive from a study of shared clonotypes between healthy human individuals. Notes on the study in general: Generally, naive subsets (rather than memory subsets) showed larger estimated richness.

All of the donors resided in Nashville, Tennessee, and each was a Caucasian adult. V usage is TRBV5-6 and J usage is TRBJ1-4; 8 positions match TRBD1. Specimen: naive CD4+ T cells sorted from blood. Specified subset: CD45RA+ positively selected. The receptor was derived from a man aged 18 to 29 in good health. CDR3 nucleotide sequence: TGTGCCAGCAGCTATGGGAGCAGGGGGCAAGAAAAACTGTTTTTT. Translating it yields CASSYGSRGQEKLFF.